This T cell receptor (beta chain) was documented in a study of PD-L1 blockade in urothelial cancer. On the study more broadly: Treatment start was followed by blood analysis at 3 weeks (second dose) and again at 6 weeks. T cells were recovered from blood samples at a median of roughly 150,000.

The data were produced by immunoSEQ multiplex PCR, yet TCRdb's version contains in-frame clones alone and is incomplete. Of about 70,000 clones listed, roughly 88% are singletons. Concerning this clone: Antigen unknown.

Time point here: pretreatment peripheral blood. Study findings and constraints: It was durable-benefit patients whose tumor-associated blood clones expanded more at 3 weeks.

Sample: PBMCs, taken around atezolizumab (anti-PD-L1) treatment. The receptor was isolated from a man between 70 and 80 years old with urothelial cancer.

CDR3 loop: CASFVLTGGHTEAFF. CDR3 in DNA: TGTGCCAGTTTTGTATTGACAGGGGGCCACACTGAAGCTTTCTTT. The V call is TRBV19, the J call TRBJ1-1, with 10 bases lining up with TRBD1. Trimming at V came to 8 bases and at J to 3 bases, leaving 9 bases not matched to a gene. CDR1 LNHDA and CDR2 SQIVND come from the germline V gene (reference sequence). The CDR3 sequence is 15 residues long.